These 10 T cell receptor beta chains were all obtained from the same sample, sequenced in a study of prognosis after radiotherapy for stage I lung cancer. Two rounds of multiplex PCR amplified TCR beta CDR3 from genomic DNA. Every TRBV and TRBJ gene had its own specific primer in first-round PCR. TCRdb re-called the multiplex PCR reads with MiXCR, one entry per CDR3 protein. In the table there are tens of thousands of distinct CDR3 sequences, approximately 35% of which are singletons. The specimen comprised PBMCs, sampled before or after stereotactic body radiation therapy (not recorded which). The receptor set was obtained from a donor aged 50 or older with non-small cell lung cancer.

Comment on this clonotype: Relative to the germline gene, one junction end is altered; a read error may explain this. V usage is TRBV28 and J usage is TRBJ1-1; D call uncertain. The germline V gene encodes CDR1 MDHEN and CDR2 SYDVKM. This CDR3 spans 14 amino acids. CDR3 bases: TGTGCCAGCAGCCTCGTACAAATGAACACTGAAGTTTTCTTT. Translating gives CASSLVQMNTEVFF. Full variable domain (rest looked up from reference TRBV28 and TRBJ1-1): DVKVTQSSRYLVKRTGEKVFLECVQDMDHENMFWYRQDPGLGLRLIYFSYDVKMKEKGDIPEGYSVSREKKERFSLILESASTNQTSMYLCASSLVQMNTEVFFGQGTRLTVV.

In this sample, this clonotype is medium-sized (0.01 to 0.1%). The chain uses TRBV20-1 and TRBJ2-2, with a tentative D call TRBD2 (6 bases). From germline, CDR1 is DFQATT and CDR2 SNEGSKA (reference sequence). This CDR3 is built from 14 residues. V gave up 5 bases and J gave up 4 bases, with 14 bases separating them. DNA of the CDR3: TGCAGTGCTCGACCCGGAGGGACCACCGGGGAGCTGTTTTTT. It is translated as CSARPGGTTGELFF.

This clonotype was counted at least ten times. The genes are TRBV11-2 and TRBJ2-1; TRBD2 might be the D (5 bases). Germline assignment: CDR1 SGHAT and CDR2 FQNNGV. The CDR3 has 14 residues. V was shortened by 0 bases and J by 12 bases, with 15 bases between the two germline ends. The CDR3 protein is CASSLDQAGRSQFF. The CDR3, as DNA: TGTGCCAGCAGCTTAGATCAGGCGGGCAGGTCGCAGTTCTTC.

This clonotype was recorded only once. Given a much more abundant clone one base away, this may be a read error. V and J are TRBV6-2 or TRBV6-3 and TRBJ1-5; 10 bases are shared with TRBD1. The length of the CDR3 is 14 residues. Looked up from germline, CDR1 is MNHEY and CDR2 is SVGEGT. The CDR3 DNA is TGTGCCAGCAGTGGACAGGGGGTGGATCAGACCCAGCATTTT. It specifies CASSGQGVDQTQHF.

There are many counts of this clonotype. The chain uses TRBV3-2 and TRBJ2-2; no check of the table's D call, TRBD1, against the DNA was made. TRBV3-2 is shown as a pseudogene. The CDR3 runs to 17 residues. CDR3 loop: CASSQVPSAGDTGELFF. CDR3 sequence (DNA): TGTGCCAGCAGCCAAGTCCCGAGCGCGGGTGACACCGGGGAGCTGTTTTTT.

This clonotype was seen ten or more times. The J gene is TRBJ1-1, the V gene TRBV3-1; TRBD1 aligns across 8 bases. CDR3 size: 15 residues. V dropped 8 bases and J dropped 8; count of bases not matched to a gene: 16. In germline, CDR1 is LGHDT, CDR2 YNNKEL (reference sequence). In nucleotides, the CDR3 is TGTGCCAGCGTGGCGTTAGGTGGACAGGGACGAGAAGCTTTCTTT. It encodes CASVALGGQGREAFF.

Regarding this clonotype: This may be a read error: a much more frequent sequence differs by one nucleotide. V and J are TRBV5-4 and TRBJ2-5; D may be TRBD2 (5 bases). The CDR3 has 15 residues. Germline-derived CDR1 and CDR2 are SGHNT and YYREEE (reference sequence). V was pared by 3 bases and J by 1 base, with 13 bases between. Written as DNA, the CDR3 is TGTGCCAGCAGCTCGCGAACTAGAGTCCAAGAGACCCAGTACTTC. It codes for CASSSRTRVQETQYF.

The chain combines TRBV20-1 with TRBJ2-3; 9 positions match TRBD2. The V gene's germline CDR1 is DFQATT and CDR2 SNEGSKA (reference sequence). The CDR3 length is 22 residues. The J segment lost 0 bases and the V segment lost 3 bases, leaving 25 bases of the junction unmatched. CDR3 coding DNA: TGCAGTGCTAGTTTAATCGGTGCGACTAGCGGAGTGGGGTTCCGTAGCACAGATACGCAGTATTTT. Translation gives CSASLIGATSGVGFRSTDTQYF.

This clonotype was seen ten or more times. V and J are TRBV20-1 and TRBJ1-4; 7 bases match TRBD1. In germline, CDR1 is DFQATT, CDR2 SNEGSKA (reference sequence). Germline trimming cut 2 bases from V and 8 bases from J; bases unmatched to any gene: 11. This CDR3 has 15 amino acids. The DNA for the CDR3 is TGCAGTGCTAGAAAGAGAGGACAGGTCGGGGAAAAACTGTTTTTT. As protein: CSARKRGQVGEKLFF.

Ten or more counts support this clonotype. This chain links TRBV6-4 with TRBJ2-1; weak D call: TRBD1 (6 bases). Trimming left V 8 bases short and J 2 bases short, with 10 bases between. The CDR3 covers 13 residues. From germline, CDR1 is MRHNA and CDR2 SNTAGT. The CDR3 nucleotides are TGTGCCAGCTCCCGGGACACCTACAATGAGCAGTTCTTC. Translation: CASSRDTYNEQFF.